The 13 T cell receptor beta chains in this list originate from one sample, sequenced in a study of chemoradiotherapy in HPV16-positive cancers. Using immunoSEQ multiplex PCR, the repertoire was profiled, and TCRdb retains in-frame clones only, with some absent. The sample records some 9,100 clones, around 82% being singletons. The source was blood, collected from a patient who underwent chemoradiotherapy. All receptors derive from a human donor with HPV-associated anogenital cancer.

This clone was recorded only once. The chain uses TRBV6-1 and TRBJ1-5, with D maybe TRBD1 (5 bases). Trimming removed 0 bases at V and 4 bases at J, with 7 bases between. Germline CDR1 is MNHNS and CDR2 is SASEGT. CDR3 length: 14 amino acids. CDR3 coding DNA: TGTGCCAGCAGTGAAGCGGGGGGTAATCAGCCCCAGCATTTT. It encodes CASSEAGGNQPQHF.

The chain has TRBV5-4 and TRBJ1-2; possibly TRBD1 for D (5 bases). The CDR3 totals 15 residues. The V and J ends lost 2 bases and 4 bases respectively, with 15 bases between them. Germline CDR1 is SGHNT and CDR2 is YYREEE (reference sequence). The CDR3, as DNA: TGTGCCAGCAGCTTCCAGGGATCGGAGAGCTATGGCTACACCTTC. The encoded protein is CASSFQGSESYGYTF. The full variable domain, rest sourced from reference TRBV5-4 and TRBJ1-2, is ETGVTQSPTHLIKTRGQQVTLRCSSQSGHNTVSWYQQALGQGPQFIFQYYREEENGRGNFPPRFSGLQFPNYSSELNVNALELDDSALYLCASSFQGSESYGYTFGSGTRLTVV.

The CDR3 DNA sequence: TGTGCCAGCAGCCCCGGGAGGGGATTAAATCAGCCCCAGCATTTT. Encoded protein: CASSPGRGLNQPQHF. V usage is TRBV11-2 and J usage is TRBJ1-5; a possible D gene is TRBD1 (5 bases). Deletions cut 5 bases from V and 4 bases from J, with 15 bases between. Looked up from germline, CDR1 is SGHAT and CDR2 is FQNNGV. This CDR3 is 15 amino acids long.

This chain links TRBV7-2 with TRBJ1-5; TRBD1 aligns across 8 bases. Germline values: CDR1 SGHTA, CDR2 FQGNSA. The CDR3 runs 14 residues. The V and J ends lost 5 bases and 5 bases, in that order; junction bases with no gene match: 5. CDR3 bases: TGTGCCAGCAGCCTGGGACAGGAGCATCAGCCCCAGCATTTT. It yields the protein CASSLGQEHQPQHF.

The V and J genes are TRBV28 and TRBJ2-5; a weak D match, TRBD1 (6 bases). V was pared by 7 bases and J by 5 bases, with 17 bases between. The CDR3 is 14 residues long. Germline lookup yields CDR1 MDHEN and CDR2 SYDVKM. The CDR3 protein is CASIPHRVRETQYF. The CDR3 DNA reads as TGTGCCAGCATCCCCCACAGGGTGAGGGAGACCCAGTACTTC.

The V call is TRBV9, the J call TRBJ1-3; no clear D. This CDR3 is built from 16 residues. Germline V gives CDR1 SGDLS, CDR2 YYNGEE. The V end was cut by 0 bases, the J end by 3 bases, with 13 bases between. The CDR3 sequence is CASSVERPEGGNTIYF. Written as DNA, the CDR3 is TGTGCCAGCAGCGTAGAAAGGCCCGAAGGTGGAAACACCATATATTTT. The full variable domain, completed using reference TRBV9 and TRBJ1-3, is DSGVTQTPKHLITATGQRVTLRCSPRSGDLSVYWYQQSLDQGLQFLIQYYNGEERAKGNILERFSAQQFPDLHSELNLSSLELGDSALYFCASSVERPEGGNTIYFGEGSWLTVV.

V usage is TRBV7-9 and J usage is TRBJ1-4; D remains ambiguous. The CDR3 extends over 13 amino acids. V gave up 10 bases and J gave up 6 bases, with 15 bases separating them. Per the germline V gene, CDR1 is SEHNR and CDR2 is FQNEAQ (reference sequence). CDR3 region: CAIPEEKYEKLFF. For the CDR3, the DNA is TGTGCCATCCCTGAGGAGAAATATGAAAAACTGTTTTTT.

As DNA, the CDR3 is TGCGCCAGCAGGGACAGTCCGAACACCGGGGAGCTGTTTTTT. Protein sequence: CASRDSPNTGELFF. The chain employs TRBV10-1 and TRBJ2-2, with a weak D call TRBD1 (6 bases). Germline-derived CDR1 and CDR2 are WNHNN and SYGVQD (reference sequence). The CDR3 sequence is 14 residues long. V shed 6 bases and J shed 0 bases, with 8 bases lying between them.

The V gene is TRBV6-6, the J gene TRBJ1-1; D may be TRBD1 (5 bases). V lost 0 bases and J 3 bases, leaving 11 bases between the germline ends. In germline, CDR1 is MNHNY, CDR2 SVGAGI (reference sequence). This CDR3 spans 15 amino acids. CDR3: CASSYSGGGYTEAFF. The CDR3 nucleotides read TGTGCCAGCAGTTACTCTGGGGGGGGGTACACTGAAGCTTTCTTT.

This clone was observed a single time. V gene TRBV7-9 combines with J gene TRBJ2-6, with D hard to call. This CDR3 spans 13 amino acids. From germline, CDR1 is SEHNR and CDR2 FQNEAQ (reference sequence). V lost 4 bases and J lost 4, with 5 bases in between. The CDR3 is CASSSRGANVLTF. As DNA, the CDR3 is TGTGCCAGCAGCTCTCGAGGGGCCAACGTCCTGACTTTC.

The chain uses TRBV6-5 and TRBJ1-2; 8 bases fit TRBD1. The germline gives CDR1 MNHEY, CDR2 SVGAGI. J lost 2 bases, V lost 5 bases, and 4 bases had no gene match. The CDR3 runs 14 residues. The CDR3 nucleotides read TGTGCCAGCAGTCGACAGGGGTCCAACTATGGCTACACCTTC. It is translated as CASSRQGSNYGYTF.

This chain links TRBV14 with TRBJ1-2; D gene uncertain. Per the germline V gene, CDR1 is SGHDN and CDR2 is FVKESK. The CDR3 spans 15 residues. V lost 0 bases, J lost 4 bases, and 12 bases lay in between. The chain's CDR3 is CASSQDSGTVYGYTF. As DNA, the CDR3 is TGTGCCAGCAGCCAAGATAGTGGAACTGTCTATGGCTACACCTTC.

The gene calls are TRBV10-3 and TRBJ2-3; tentatively, D is TRBD1 (5 bases). Germline CDR1 and CDR2: ENHRY and SYGVKD. The CDR3 has 14 amino acids. Between the trimmed V and J ends, which lost 3 bases and 4 bases, there was a span of 11 bases. CDR3 amino acids: CAISDQGYADTQYF. The DNA for the CDR3 is TGTGCCATCAGTGACCAGGGTTATGCAGATACGCAGTATTTT.